These T cell receptor beta chains were read from a single sample in a study of CD8+ T cells in alopecia areata. Sequencing was performed with immunoSEQ multiplex PCR; in TCRdb, only in-frame clones are kept and a portion is missing. The sample yields roughly 200,000 clones, around two fifths seen once. The sequences come from CD4+ T cells sorted from blood, collected at approximately week 36, from a patient treated with tofacitinib. These receptors were obtained from a human donor with alopecia areata. Both conserved end residues are part of each CDR3.

cdr3_aa	j_call	v_call
CASSLVYQETQYF	TRBJ2-5	TRBV7-9
CASSQAGLAGGYEQFF	TRBJ2-1	TRBV23-1
CASSPTGSGNTIYF	TRBJ1-3	TRBV6-1
CASTAWTAKAYTF	TRBJ1-2	TRBV28
CASSALNYGYTF	TRBJ1-2	TRBV9
CASSYGGDSNQPQHF	TRBJ1-5	TRBV6-6
CASGPGQGNEQYF	TRBJ2-7	TRBV5-1
CASSPSGDREQFF	TRBJ2-1	TRBV7-9
CASSLVRQISGNTIYF	TRBJ1-3	TRBV7-2
CASSLVSGGGTEAFF	TRBJ1-1	TRBV7-2
CASSLPRQGYGYTF	TRBJ1-2	TRBV28
CASSYTSGQGLNEQFF	TRBJ2-1	TRBV5-1
CASSGSGGDRSTDTQYF	TRBJ2-3	TRBV9
CASSRLLQETQYF	TRBJ2-5	TRBV5-4
CSAPGGQGGMNTEAFF	TRBJ1-1	TRBV29-1
CASSEMGETGGYTF	TRBJ1-2	TRBV10-2
CAISKGTGNVLTF	TRBJ2-6	TRBV10-3
CSARQGGETQYF	TRBJ2-5	TRBV29-1
CATLVGVGIQYF	TRBJ2-4	TRBV2
CSVGGTDTQYF	TRBJ2-3	TRBV29-1
CASSPGRSNQPQHF	TRBJ1-5	TRBV18
CATSRDLGLAGGQETQYF	TRBJ2-5	TRBV15
CASSYRRYNEQFF	TRBJ2-1	TRBV7-2
CASSDPRGALADEQYF	TRBJ2-7	TRBV28
CASSGPHATGEVYGYTF	TRBJ1-2	TRBV25-1
CASSGQGAPGTEAFF	TRBJ1-1	TRBV2
CASSQAWPEHQPQHF	TRBJ1-5	TRBV4-1
CAWSAGRIGETQYF	TRBJ2-5	TRBV30
CASMTGVSLGAKNIQYF	TRBJ2-4	TRBV2
CSARSHEQYF	TRBJ2-7	TRBV20-1
CASSQGNGRSGANVLTF	TRBJ2-6	TRBV4-2
CASSLSKGSSGIETQYF	TRBJ2-5	TRBV27
CASSQRGPRADTQYF	TRBJ2-3	TRBV14
CASSLGPGGPANTGELFF	TRBJ2-2	TRBV7-2
CSGKGLAGGPSVTEGYRTDTQYF	TRBJ2-3	TRBV29-1
CAWSDLGAPGSYGYTF	TRBJ1-2	TRBV30
CAWSFPTSGGYTF	TRBJ1-2	TRBV30
CASSPSGSGSGYEQYF	TRBJ2-7	TRBV18
CASSVIQGAEQYF	TRBJ2-7	TRBV9
CASSTRRQGYGYTF	TRBJ1-2	TRBV7-2
CASSLIGANVLTF	TRBJ2-6	TRBV19
CASSEGTSGIYNEQFF	TRBJ2-1	TRBV9